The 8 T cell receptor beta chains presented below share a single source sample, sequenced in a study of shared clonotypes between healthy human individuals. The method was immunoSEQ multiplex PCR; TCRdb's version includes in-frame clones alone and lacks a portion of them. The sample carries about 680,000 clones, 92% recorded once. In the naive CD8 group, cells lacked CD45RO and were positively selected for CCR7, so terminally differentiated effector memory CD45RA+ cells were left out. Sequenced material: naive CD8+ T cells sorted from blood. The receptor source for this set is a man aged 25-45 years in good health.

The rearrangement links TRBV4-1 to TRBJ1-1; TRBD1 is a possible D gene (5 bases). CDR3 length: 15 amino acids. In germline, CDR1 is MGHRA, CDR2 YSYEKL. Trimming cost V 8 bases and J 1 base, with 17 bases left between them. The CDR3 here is CASEESPGTNTEAFF. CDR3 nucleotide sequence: TGCGCCAGCGAAGAGAGCCCAGGGACGAACACTGAAGCTTTCTTT.

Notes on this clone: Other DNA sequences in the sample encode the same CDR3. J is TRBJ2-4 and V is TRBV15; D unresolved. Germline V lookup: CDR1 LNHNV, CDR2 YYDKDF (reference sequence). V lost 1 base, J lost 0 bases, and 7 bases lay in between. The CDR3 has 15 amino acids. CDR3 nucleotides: TGTGCCACCAGCAGAGGAACTCTAGCCAAAAACATTCAGTACTTC. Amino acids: CATSRGTLAKNIQYF.

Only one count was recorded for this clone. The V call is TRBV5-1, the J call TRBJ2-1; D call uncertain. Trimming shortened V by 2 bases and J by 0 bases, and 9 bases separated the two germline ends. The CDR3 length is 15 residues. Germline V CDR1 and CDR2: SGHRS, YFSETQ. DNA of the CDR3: TGCGCCAGCAGCTTTTTCACTGGCTCCTACAATGAGCAGTTCTTC. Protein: CASSFFTGSYNEQFF.

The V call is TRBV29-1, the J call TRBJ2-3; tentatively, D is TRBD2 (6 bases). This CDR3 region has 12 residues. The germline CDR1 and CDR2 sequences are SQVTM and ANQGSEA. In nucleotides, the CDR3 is TGCAGTGAAATCGGAGGGACAGATACGCAGTATTTT. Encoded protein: CSEIGGTDTQYF.

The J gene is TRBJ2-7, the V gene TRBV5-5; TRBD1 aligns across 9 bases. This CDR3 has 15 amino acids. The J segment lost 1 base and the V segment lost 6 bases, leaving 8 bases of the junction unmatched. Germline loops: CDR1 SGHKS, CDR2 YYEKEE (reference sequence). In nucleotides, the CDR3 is TGTGCCAGCACCCCGTCAGGGACAGGGTCCTACGAGCAGTACTTC. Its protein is CASTPSGTGSYEQYF.

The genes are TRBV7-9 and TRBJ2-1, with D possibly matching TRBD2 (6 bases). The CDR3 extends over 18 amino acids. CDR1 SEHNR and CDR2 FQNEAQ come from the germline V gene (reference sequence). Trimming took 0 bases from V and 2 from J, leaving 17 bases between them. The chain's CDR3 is CASSLAVTGSPTYNEQFF. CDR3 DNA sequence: TGTGCCAGCAGCTTAGCCGTCACCGGGAGCCCCACCTACAATGAGCAGTTCTTC.

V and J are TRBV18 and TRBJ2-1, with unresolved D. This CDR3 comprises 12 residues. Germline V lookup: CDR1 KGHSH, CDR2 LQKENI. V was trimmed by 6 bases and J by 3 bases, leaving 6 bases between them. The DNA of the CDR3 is TGTGCCAGCTCTCCGGTCTACAATGAGCAGTTCTTC. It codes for CASSPVYNEQFF.

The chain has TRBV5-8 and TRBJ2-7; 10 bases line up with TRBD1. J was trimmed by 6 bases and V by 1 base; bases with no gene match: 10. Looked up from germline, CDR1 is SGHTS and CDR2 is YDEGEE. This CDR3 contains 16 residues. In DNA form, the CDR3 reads TGTGCCAGCAGCTTGTCCGCGCGGTGGGACAGGGGCGAGCAGTACTTC. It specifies CASSLSARWDRGEQYF.